The clone carrying this T cell receptor (beta chain) has more than one count but fewer than ten. Its antigen is as yet unknown. The sample belongs to a study of post-analysis software for immune sequencing data. Study-wide background: Relapsing-remitting, secondary progressive and progressive-relapsing forms made up the multiple sclerosis disease courses. General study findings and limits: Among 5 or 6 TRBV segments more frequent in patients than controls were TRBV5-6, TRBV5-1 and TRBV20-1. Same-batch samples co-clustered strongly by F measure. Multiple sclerosis patients showed significantly lower normalized Chao1 diversity than controls did.

TCR beta cDNA libraries had unique molecular identifiers. Each batch of about 0.95 to 11 million T cells produced some 500,000 cDNA molecules. TCRdb re-derived calls from the PCR reads in MiXCR, one entry per CDR3 protein. Of about 400,000 distinct CDR3 sequences in the sample, less than 40% were seen once. Germline CDR1 is DFQATT and CDR2 is SNEGSKA (reference sequence). CDR3 length equals 12 residues. V lost 1 base to trimming and J lost 9 bases, with 11 bases between them. Sequences were obtained from blood. This sequence joins TRBV20-1 and TRBJ2-3, with D perhaps TRBD2 (6 bases). This clonotype was sampled from a girl aged 5-17 years with multiple sclerosis. CDR3 DNA: TGCAGTGCTAGAGGGACGGAGGGCACGCAGTATTTT. Translating it yields CSARGTEGTQYF.